These T cell receptor beta chains were read from a single sample in a study of CD8 T cells in ankylosing spondylitis. TCRdb reanalysed the 5' RACE reads using MiXCR and keeps one entry per CDR3 protein. Found here are fewer than 250,000 distinct CDR3 sequences, roughly a tenth of them singletons; the top ten hold about 3%. What was sequenced was blood, either unsorted or a sorted T cell fraction (not recorded which). Receptors originate from a male donor with ankylosing spondylitis or in good health (not recorded which). Both conserved end residues are part of each CDR3. D genes are given only for firm matches. Size is omitted from some rows. Given values are once, few, many or a class for expanded clones.

TRBJ1-1	many	TRBV5-1	NA	CASSFSLGNTEAFF	TGCGCCAGCAGCTTTTCTCTGGGGAACACTGAAGCTTTCTTT
TRBJ2-1	many	TRBV20-1	TRBD2	CSARYRTSGGANEQFF	TGCAGTGCTAGATACCGGACTAGCGGGGGGGCGAATGAGCAGTTCTTC
TRBJ1-1	few	TRBV7-9	NA	CASSLGAGKAEAFF	TGTGCCAGCAGCTTAGGGGCGGGGAAAGCTGAAGCTTTCTTT
TRBJ2-3	few	TRBV28	NA	CASSPSGPGTQYF	TGTGCCAGCAGTCCTTCAGGACCCGGTACGCAGTATTTT
TRBJ1-2	NA	TRBV5-1	NA	CASSLEGLDYGYTF	TGCGCCAGCAGCTTAGAGGGATTGGACTATGGCTACACCTTC
TRBJ1-2	NA	TRBV12-3/TRBV12-4	TRBD1	CASSPTPTGGYGYTF	TGTGCCAGCAGCCCAACCCCCACAGGGGGTTATGGCTACACCTTC
TRBJ1-2	many	TRBV5-6	NA	CASSPLGSGGYTF	TGTGCCAGCAGCCCGTTAGGCTCGGGAGGCTACACCTTC
TRBJ2-3	many	TRBV5-1	NA	CASSLETRVADTQYF	TGCGCCAGCAGCTTGGAGACTAGGGTCGCAGATACGCAGTATTTT
TRBJ1-2	many	TRBV10-3	TRBD1	CAISEAGQSYGYTF	TGTGCCATCAGCGAAGCGGGACAGAGCTATGGCTACACCTTC
TRBJ2-1	many	TRBV27	NA	CASSFKAESYNEQFF	TGTGCCAGCAGTTTCAAAGCGGAATCCTACAATGAGCAGTTCTTC
TRBJ2-1	many	TRBV4-1	TRBD2	CASSQPSPGTSGIIGAYNEQFF	TGCGCCAGCAGCCAGCCCTCCCCCGGGACTAGCGGGATAATTGGGGCCTACAATGAGCAGTTCTTC
TRBJ2-2	few	TRBV2	NA	CASNLDRTNTGELFF	TGTGCCAGCAACCTGGACAGAACGAACACCGGGGAGCTGTTTTTT
TRBJ1-1	few	TRBV20-1	NA	CSARGPRAFF	TGCAGTGCTCGCGGACCGAGGGCTTTCTTT
TRBJ2-5	few	TRBV7-2	NA	CASSNANWAGWGETQYF	TGTGCCAGCAGCAACGCTAACTGGGCGGGATGGGGAGAGACCCAGTACTTC
TRBJ1-2	many	TRBV20-1	NA	CSARGGARRIRGYTF	TGCAGTGCTAGGGGAGGGGCGCGACGGATTAGGGGCTACACCTTC
TRBJ1-1	many	TRBV10-3	NA	CAISSWQAGGMNTEAFF	TGTGCCATCTCCTCCTGGCAGGCTGGAGGGATGAACACTGAAGCTTTCTTT
TRBJ1-1	few	TRBV7-9	NA	CASSLHSLSGTEAFF	TGTGCCAGCAGCTTACACTCCCTCAGCGGCACTGAAGCTTTCTTT
TRBJ1-6	few	TRBV18	NA	CASSPIQQGLNSPLHF	TGTGCCAGCTCACCAATACAACAGGGTCTCAATTCACCCCTCCACTTT
TRBJ2-1	many	TRBV12-3/TRBV12-4	TRBD2	CASSSPRERGSSYNEQFF	TGTGCCAGCAGTTCCCCGCGAGAGCGGGGCAGCTCCTACAATGAGCAGTTCTTC
TRBJ1-6	many	TRBV2	NA	CASSEMGRPDSPLHF	TGTGCCAGCAGTGAAATGGGGCGTCCGGATTCACCCCTCCACTTT
TRBJ1-3	many	TRBV20-1	TRBD1	CSARGPDGTGSGNTIYF	TGCAGTGCTAGAGGACCAGACGGGACAGGCTCTGGAAACACCATATATTTT
TRBJ1-5	many	TRBV12-3/TRBV12-4	NA	CASSKGGSDRLSF	TGTGCCAGCAGCAAGGGGGGCTCAGACAGGCTTTCTTTT
TRBJ2-5	many	TRBV7-2	TRBD2	CASALASGRETQYF	TGTGCCAGCGCTCTTGCTAGCGGTAGGGAGACCCAGTACTTC
TRBJ2-6	NA	TRBV11-2	TRBD2	CASSRSSGGFNSGANVLTF	TGTGCCAGCAGCCGTTCTAGCGGGGGCTTTAACTCTGGGGCCAACGTCCTGACTTTC
TRBJ2-5	many	TRBV7-9	NA	CASTNPGQKETQYF	TGTGCCAGCACCAATCCTGGACAGAAAGAGACCCAGTACTTC
TRBJ2-7	many	TRBV12-3/TRBV12-4	NA	CASGHDGSYEQYF	TGTGCCAGCGGGCACGACGGATCCTACGAGCAGTACTTC
TRBJ1-6	many	TRBV6-1	TRBD1	CASSRGQEPAPLHF	TGTGCCAGCAGCCGCGGACAGGAACCCGCACCCCTCCACTTT
TRBJ2-3	few	TRBV7-2	NA	CASSLTSAPADTQYF	TGTGCCAGCAGCTTAACGTCCGCACCGGCAGATACGCAGTATTTT
TRBJ2-3	NA	TRBV7-2	TRBD2	CASSRLGGGVDTDTQYF	TGTGCCAGCAGCCGGTTAGGCGGGGGGGTTGACACAGATACGCAGTATTTT
TRBJ2-6	many	TRBV5-1	NA	CASSLAGYEELPSTGANVLTF	TGCGCCAGCAGCTTGGCAGGGTACGAAGAGCTCCCATCGACTGGGGCCAACGTCCTGACTTTC
TRBJ2-1	many	TRBV12-3/TRBV12-4	TRBD2	CASRFSGGGFNEQFF	TGTGCCAGCAGGTTTTCTGGCGGGGGGTTTAATGAGCAGTTCTTC
TRBJ2-7	NA	TRBV5-4	NA	CASSLPGQPYEQYF	TGTGCCAGCAGCTTGCCCGGACAGCCGTACGAGCAGTACTTC
TRBJ2-4	NA	TRBV18	NA	CASSRLPLAKNIQYF	TGTGCCAGCTCACGATTACCTTTAGCCAAAAACATTCAGTACTTC
TRBJ2-3	NA	TRBV18	NA	CASSPPTTDTQYF	TGTGCCAGCTCACCACCAACCACAGATACGCAGTATTTT
TRBJ2-5	many	TRBV30	TRBD1	CAWRSRGTGKETQYF	TGTGCCTGGAGATCAAGAGGGACAGGGAAAGAGACCCAGTACTTC
TRBJ1-1	NA	TRBV29-1	NA	CSVEDTQIMNTEAFF	TGCAGCGTTGAAGATACACAGATAATGAACACTGAAGCTTTCTTT